Each of the 27 T cell receptor beta chains below was sequenced from the same sample in a study of vaccination and CD4 T cells after COVID-19. Cultured CD4+ T-cell DNA underwent Oncomine TCR Beta short-read sequencing. TCRdb independently ran MiXCR on the PCR reads; one entry per CDR3 protein. The profile shows roughly 10,000 distinct CDR3 sequences, roughly half of them singletons. Antigens of these TCRs are unknown. Treatment given: roughly 10-day PBMC culture with coronavirus spike peptide pools or control peptides (ViraFEST assay). Sequencing was carried out using CD4+ T cells from blood, cultured in vitro. The source is a human donor who had recovered from COVID-19.

The rearrangement links TRBV5-1 to TRBJ2-7; D not resolved. V lost 1 base and J 1 base, leaving 9 bases between the germline ends. This CDR3 is 14 amino acids long. Germline assignment: CDR1 SGHRS and CDR2 YFSETQ. The CDR3 bases are TGCGCCAGCAGCTTGCGGTCAACATCCTACGAGCAGTACTTC. It yields the protein CASSLRSTSYEQYF.

Relative to its sample, this clonotype is medium-sized (0.01 to 0.1%). This chain connects TRBV5-1 to TRBJ1-2, with TRBD1 identical over 9 bases. Trimming cost V 4 bases and J 6 bases; bases outside gene matches: 7. The CDR3 spans 14 residues. Germline loops: CDR1 SGHRS, CDR2 YFSETQ. The chain's CDR3 is CASSRTGGANGYTF. CDR3 DNA: TGCGCCAGCAGCCGCACAGGGGGCGCGAATGGCTACACCTTC.

Written as DNA, the CDR3 is TGCGCCAGCAGGGGGGTAACTGAAGCTTTCTTT. Translated, it gives CASRGVTEAFF. This chain uses TRBV10-2 with TRBJ1-1, with D possibly being TRBD1 (5 bases). Per the germline V gene, CDR1 is WSHSY and CDR2 is SAAADI. V lost 6 bases to trimming and J lost 5 bases, with 7 bases between them. The CDR3 is made up of 11 amino acids.

The table lists this clonotype with a few counts. This chain joins TRBV6-2 or TRBV6-3 and TRBJ1-4; TRBD1 might be the D (6 bases). The CDR3 length is 12 residues. V was clipped by 11 bases and J by 5 bases, with 12 bases between them. The germline V gene has CDR1 MNHEY and CDR2 SVGEGT. CDR3 nucleotides: TGTGCCGCTACAGGGCCAAATGAAAAACTGTTTTTT. Residues: CAATGPNEKLFF.

The rearrangement joins TRBV20-1 to TRBJ1-2; perhaps TRBD1 as D (6 bases). The length of the CDR3 is 12 residues. V shed 2 bases and J shed 4 bases, with 8 bases lying between them. Germline V CDR1 and CDR2: DFQATT, SNEGSKA (reference sequence). Here the CDR3 reads CSARMDSYGYTF. The DNA of the CDR3 is TGCAGTGCTAGAATGGACAGCTATGGCTACACCTTC.

This rearrangement joins TRBV12-3 or TRBV12-4 to TRBJ1-3; D perhaps matches TRBD1 (5 bases). CDR3 length equals 15 residues. Trimming removed 5 bases at V and 5 bases at J, with 16 bases between. This chain's CDR3 is CASSPDTGVRNTIYF. The CDR3 DNA is TGTGCCAGCAGTCCGGACACTGGAGTTCGAAACACCATATATTTT.

The chain is built from TRBV7-9 and TRBJ2-3; 9 nucleotides line up with TRBD2. The CDR3 totals 15 residues. Germline V gene data show CDR1 as SEHNR and CDR2 as FQNEAQ (reference sequence). The junction had 3 bases not matched to a gene; V was cut back by 3 bases and J by 2 bases. DNA of the CDR3: TGTGCCAGCAGCTTTGGCGGGGGGGCCACAGATACGCAGTATTTT. This translates into CASSFGGGATDTQYF.

With respect to this clonotype: The junction and the germline gene differ at one end; a read error may be behind it. The V and J genes are TRBV9 and TRBJ1-2; 11 bases align to TRBD1. CDR1 is SGDLS, CDR2 YYNGEE, per germline. There are 13 residues in the CDR3. CDR3 protein: CASSVPGQGVVSF. Here the CDR3 DNA reads TGTGCCAGCAGCGTTCCGGGACAGGGGGTAGTATCCTTC. The full variable domain, completed using reference TRBV9 and TRBJ1-2, is DSGVTQTPKHLITATGQRVTLRCSPRSGDLSVYWYQQSLDQGLQFLIQYYNGEERAKGNILERFSAQQFPDLHSELNLSSLELGDSALYFCASSVPGQGVVSFGSGTRLTVV.

This chain connects TRBV5-4 to TRBJ2-7, with 11 bases lining up with TRBD2. Germline CDR1 reads SGHNT; CDR2 reads YYREEE (reference sequence). Trimming cost V 4 bases and J 3 bases; bases outside gene matches: 3. CDR3 length: 14 amino acids. The CDR3 DNA follows: TGTGCCAGCAGCGCCGGGACTAGCGGCTACGAGCAGTACTTC. Residues: CASSAGTSGYEQYF.

The V call is TRBV7-2, the J call TRBJ1-2; a possible D gene is TRBD1 (6 bases). Trimming pared 5 bases from V and 4 bases from J, leaving 17 bases between. This CDR3 has 15 amino acids. In germline, CDR1 is SGHTA, CDR2 FQGNSA. CDR3 nucleotide sequence: TGTGCCAGCAGCCCGACCACAGGGCATGTCTATGGCTACACCTTC. This encodes CASSPTTGHVYGYTF.

This clonotype showed up just a few times. The rearrangement joins TRBV11-3 to TRBJ1-2; 8 bases line up with TRBD1. This CDR3 has 14 amino acids. Germline V gene sequence: CDR1 SGHNT, CDR2 YENEEA. Trimming at V came to 2 bases and at J to 2 bases, leaving 1 base not matched to a gene. The CDR3 DNA follows: TGTGCCAGCAGCTTACAGGGGGCGAACTATGGCTACACCTTC. It specifies CASSLQGANYGYTF.

The chain is built from TRBV4-1 and TRBJ2-1, with D maybe TRBD2 (6 bases). The CDR3 has 16 amino acids. The V and J ends lost 1 base and 7 bases respectively, with 17 bases between them. Per the germline V gene, CDR1 is MGHRA and CDR2 is YSYEKL. DNA for the CDR3: TGCGCCAGCAGCCAAGCTATTCGCGGGGTGGGTAATGAGCAGTTCTTC. Translated, it gives CASSQAIRGVGNEQFF.

This chain joins TRBV7-9 and TRBJ2-1; no clear D. The DNA end lines up better with TRBJ2-7; the J call may be wrong. Germline CDR1 reads SEHNR; CDR2 reads FQNEAQ (reference sequence). CDR3 length equals 12 residues. The CDR3 coding sequence is TGTGCCAGCAGCCCATCCTCCTACGAGCAGTACTTC. It codes for CASSPSSYEQYF.

The chain joins TRBV15 to TRBJ1-5; D call uncertain. Germline V gene data show CDR1 as LNHNV and CDR2 as YYDKDF (reference sequence). The CDR3 has 17 residues. Trimming removed 3 bases at V and 3 bases at J, with 18 bases between. CDR3: CATSSLPGRTVNQPQHF. The CDR3, as DNA: TGTGCCACCAGCAGCCTACCAGGTAGGACGGTCAATCAGCCCCAGCATTTT.

The gene calls are TRBV7-9 and TRBJ1-2; D possibly corresponds to TRBD1 (5 bases). The CDR3 extends over 16 amino acids. V shed 4 bases and J shed 6 bases, with 21 bases lying between them. Per the germline V gene, CDR1 is SEHNR and CDR2 is FQNEAQ (reference sequence). The CDR3 region has the DNA TGTGCCAGCAGCTCTAGCGGGGGACGGACGGCGAATGGCTACACCTTC. Translation gives CASSSSGGRTANGYTF.

The chain has TRBV2 and TRBJ1-1; D not certain. Deletions cut 1 base from V and 0 bases from J, with 3 bases between. Germline-derived CDR1 and CDR2 are SNHLY and FYNNEI. The CDR3 has 13 amino acids. CDR3 in DNA: TGTGCCAGCAGTGAAGATATGAACACTGAAGCTTTCTTT. It yields the protein CASSEDMNTEAFF.

This clonotype has just a few counts. The gene calls are TRBV10-3 and TRBJ2-2; D might be TRBD1 (5 bases). Trimming stripped 11 bases from V and 1 base from J, with 14 bases between. CDR1 ENHRY and CDR2 SYGVKD come from the germline V gene. The CDR3 totals 14 residues. In nucleotides, the CDR3 is TGTGCCTCCCGCGGTCAGGGGAACACCGGGGAGCTGTTTTTT. Translation: CASRGQGNTGELFF.

The chain recombines TRBV7-8 with TRBJ1-2, with D possibly TRBD1 on 5 matching bases. The V gene's germline CDR1 is SGHVS and CDR2 FQNEAQ. V lost 6 bases, J lost 4 bases, and 15 bases lay in between. The CDR3 contains 14 residues. The CDR3 sequence: CASSQTEGTYGYTF. The CDR3 nucleotides read TGTGCCAGCAGTCAGACAGAGGGAACCTATGGCTACACCTTC.

The J gene is TRBJ1-2, the V gene TRBV5-4; D possibly corresponds to TRBD1 (5 bases). The germline gives CDR1 SGHNT, CDR2 YYREEE (reference sequence). There are 14 residues in the CDR3. V shed 4 bases and J shed 8 bases, with 18 bases lying between them. In DNA form, the CDR3 reads TGTGCCAGCAGCGGGGGAGAGCCCCCTGAAGGCTACACCTTC. Translating gives CASSGGEPPEGYTF.

This clonotype was counted a few times. The chain recombines TRBV19 with TRBJ1-1; D is unresolved. The germline gives CDR1 LNHDA, CDR2 SQIVND (reference sequence). Trimming pared 7 bases from V and 6 bases from J, leaving 18 bases between. CDR3 size: 14 residues. CDR3 DNA: TGTGCCAGTAAGGAAAGGCCTAAATGGGCTGAAGCTTTCTTT. Translating it yields CASKERPKWAEAFF.

This clonotype was counted between two and nine times. J is TRBJ1-2 and V is TRBV30; D is unresolved. The CDR3 has 13 residues. V gave up 5 bases and J gave up 2 bases, with 12 bases separating them. CDR1 and CDR2 from the germline V gene are GTSNPN and SVGIG (reference sequence). CDR3 DNA: TGTGCCTGGTATAGGACCGTGAACTATGGCTACACCTTC. Protein product: CAWYRTVNYGYTF.

This clonotype turned up a few times. V and J are TRBV20-1 and TRBJ2-2; D is uncertain. Trimming stripped 6 bases from V and 5 bases from J, with 16 bases between. Per germline, CDR1 DFQATT and CDR2 SNEGSKA (reference sequence). The CDR3 loop spans 14 amino acids. For the CDR3, the DNA is TGCAGTGCATACTCCGGGCCCAGTACCGGGGAGCTGTTTTTT. Translation: CSAYSGPSTGELFF.

The rearrangement links TRBV6-5 to TRBJ1-2; D is possibly TRBD1 (6 bases). The CDR3 loop spans 12 amino acids. Germline V CDR1 and CDR2: MNHEY, SVGAGI. The ends were cut back, 4 bases at V and 3 bases at J, with 6 bases in the middle. CDR3 protein: CASSSGDYGYTF. The CDR3 coding sequence is TGTGCCAGCAGTTCAGGGGACTATGGCTACACCTTC.

The chain carries TRBV28 and TRBJ2-2; D is ambiguous. The germline gives CDR1 MDHEN, CDR2 SYDVKM. Trimming took 8 bases from V and 4 from J, leaving 11 bases between them. The CDR3 contains 13 residues. The CDR3 sequence is CASALVGTGELFF. The CDR3 DNA reads as TGTGCCAGCGCTCTGGTAGGCACCGGGGAGCTGTTTTTT.

CDR3 DNA: TGTGCCAGCAGCCTTGGGGGTGCTAACTATGGCTACACCTTC. This codes for CASSLGGANYGYTF. The chain links TRBV5-3 to TRBJ1-2, with D maybe TRBD1 (5 bases). TRBV5-3 is designated an ORF whose function remains uncertain. The V and J ends lost 8 bases and 0 bases respectively, with 14 bases between them. There are 14 residues in the CDR3.

The V and J genes are TRBV7-2 and TRBJ2-2, with D possibly matching TRBD2 (5 bases). The CDR3 loop spans 20 amino acids. Trimming took 2 bases from V and 2 from J, leaving 24 bases between them. The V gene's germline CDR1 is SGHTA and CDR2 FQGNSA. The CDR3 bases are TGTGCCAGCAGCTTAATGTTAAGAGGGATGACCTTTCCAAACACCGGGGAGCTGTTTTTT. As protein: CASSLMLRGMTFPNTGELFF.

This sequence joins TRBV12-3 or TRBV12-4 and TRBJ1-2; D unclear. The CDR3 covers 14 residues. Between the trimmed V and J ends, which lost 0 bases and 4 bases, there was a span of 9 bases. As DNA, the CDR3 is TGTGCCAGCAGTTTAGCGGGTAGCTTCTATGGCTACACCTTC. It specifies CASSLAGSFYGYTF.